Presented here are 13 T cell receptor beta chains from one specimen sequenced in a study of control samples from healthy donors and cancer patients. Using immunoSEQ multiplex PCR, the repertoire was profiled, and TCRdb retains in-frame clones only, with some absent. The sample lists 160,000 or so clones, about 94% seen once, with about 8.5% in the top ten. Sequencing input: blood. The source of these receptors is a woman between 35 and 50 years old in good health.

The CDR3 region is CASSQGIWNTEAFF. Here the CDR3 DNA reads TGTGCCAGCAGCCAAGGGATCTGGAACACTGAAGCTTTCTTT. The gene calls are TRBV14 and TRBJ1-1; D uncertain. The CDR3 loop spans 14 amino acids. Germline V CDR1 and CDR2: SGHDN, FVKESK. The V and J ends lost 1 base and 1 base respectively, with 7 bases between them.

The V call is TRBV4-3, the J call TRBJ1-2; D is unclear. CDR1 LGHNA and CDR2 YSLEER come from the germline V gene. This CDR3 comprises 14 residues. V was pared by 0 bases and J by 6 bases, with 11 bases between. The CDR3 reads CASSQESGPNGYTF. CDR3 nucleotide sequence: TGCGCCAGCAGCCAAGAATCAGGACCCAATGGCTACACCTTC.

The chain links TRBV24-1 to TRBJ1-2, with a possible D match to TRBD1 (5 bases). Trimming shortened V by 7 bases and J by 3 bases, and 14 bases separated the two germline ends. The CDR3 consists of 14 residues. Germline V lookup: CDR1 KGHDR, CDR2 SFDVKD. CDR3 sequence (DNA): TGTGCCACCAGGGAGGACGGGGGGGACTATGGCTACACCTTC. Its protein product is CATREDGGDYGYTF.

V gene TRBV9 combines with J gene TRBJ1-1, with D perhaps TRBD1 (5 bases). Germline lookup yields CDR1 SGDLS and CDR2 YYNGEE. V dropped 2 bases and J dropped 1 base, with 15 bases sitting between them. CDR3 size: 16 residues. CDR3 sequence (DNA): TGTGCCAGCAGCGTCGGGACCATCATGACGAACACTGAAGCTTTCTTT. It is translated as CASSVGTIMTNTEAFF.

The chain recombines TRBV6-5 with TRBJ1-4; D is unclear. The CDR3 runs 15 residues. The V end lost 1 base, the J end lost 8 bases, and 14 bases lay between the germline ends. Germline CDR1 and CDR2: MNHEY and SVGAGI. The DNA for the CDR3 is TGTGCCAGCAGTTACTTTTCCGGGAAGGAAGAAAAACTGTTTTTT. As protein: CASSYFSGKEEKLFF.

This chain connects TRBV9 to TRBJ1-4; D gene uncertain. The CDR3 has 15 amino acids. The germline CDR1 and CDR2 sequences are SGDLS and YYNGEE. V was cut by 0 bases and J by 2 bases, with 8 bases left in between. CDR3: CASSVDGRTNEKLFF. The DNA of the CDR3 is TGTGCCAGCAGCGTAGATGGGAGGACTAATGAAAAACTGTTTTTT.

The chain uses TRBV28 and TRBJ2-6, with D possibly TRBD2 on 6 matching bases. CDR3 length: 17 amino acids. V was pared by 9 bases and J by 1 base, with 19 bases between. Germline V gene data show CDR1 as MDHEN and CDR2 as SYDVKM. CDR3 loop: CARIRLFRGSGANVLTF. The CDR3, as DNA: TGTGCCAGGATCCGACTCTTCCGGGGGTCTGGGGCCAACGTCCTGACTTTC.

The V call is TRBV5-1, the J call TRBJ1-2; 11 bases fit TRBD1. This CDR3 is 16 amino acids long. Germline loops: CDR1 SGHRS, CDR2 YFSETQ. J gave up 4 bases and V 4 bases, and 9 bases lay outside the gene matches. The CDR3 region is CASSPGQGARGYGYTF. CDR3 in DNA: TGCGCCAGCAGCCCCGGACAGGGGGCGAGAGGCTATGGCTACACCTTC.

This clone was seen once. V and J are TRBV7-9 and TRBJ2-1, with D unclear. Trimming shortened V by 1 base and J by 7 bases, and 5 bases separated the two germline ends. The CDR3 has 12 residues. CDR1 and CDR2 from the germline V gene are SEHNR and FQNEAQ (reference sequence). CDR3 amino acids: CASSLGRNEQFF. The DNA of the CDR3 is TGTGCCAGCAGCTTAGGCCGAAATGAGCAGTTCTTC.

The J gene is TRBJ1-1, the V gene TRBV6-1, with TRBD1 as a possible D gene (6 bases). V lost 3 bases to trimming and J lost 0 bases, with 11 bases between them. The germline CDR1 and CDR2 sequences are MNHNS and SASEGT. This CDR3 is 15 amino acids long. The CDR3 coding sequence is TGTGCCAGCAGTGATTCGGGACACATGAACACTGAAGCTTTCTTT. This encodes CASSDSGHMNTEAFF.

The chain is built from TRBV18 and TRBJ1-2; 8 nucleotides agree with TRBD1. The CDR3 runs to 12 residues. The V gene end was trimmed by 3 bases and the J gene end by 6 bases; junction bases not matched to a gene: 0. Germline-derived CDR1 and CDR2 are KGHSH and LQKENI. The CDR3 here is CASSPDRDGYTF. The CDR3 bases are TGTGCCAGCTCACCGGACAGGGATGGCTACACCTTC. The whole variable domain, remainder taken from reference TRBV18 and TRBJ1-2, is NAGVMQNPRHLVRRRGQEARLRCSPMKGHSHVYWYRQLPEEGLKFMVYLQKENIIDESGMPKERFSAEFPKEGPSILRIQQVVRGDSAAYFCASSPDRDGYTFGSGTRLTVV.

The rearrangement joins TRBV2 to TRBJ2-1; 7 positions match TRBD2. J lost 0 bases, V lost 2 bases, and 4 bases had no gene match. The CDR3 length is 16 residues. Germline lookup yields CDR1 SNHLY and CDR2 FYNNEI. CDR3 DNA sequence: TGTGCCAGCAGTGAACGGGGCGGGAGCTCCTACAATGAGCAGTTCTTC. Translated: CASSERGGSSYNEQFF.

In DNA form, the CDR3 reads TGTGCCAGCAGTTTGGCAGAGAACACTGAAGCTTTCTTT. It yields the protein CASSLAENTEAFF. J is TRBJ1-1 and V is TRBV27, with D uncertain. Trimming removed 3 bases at V and 1 base at J, with 6 bases between. This CDR3 region has 13 residues. CDR1 MNHEY and CDR2 SMNVEV come from the germline V gene (reference sequence).